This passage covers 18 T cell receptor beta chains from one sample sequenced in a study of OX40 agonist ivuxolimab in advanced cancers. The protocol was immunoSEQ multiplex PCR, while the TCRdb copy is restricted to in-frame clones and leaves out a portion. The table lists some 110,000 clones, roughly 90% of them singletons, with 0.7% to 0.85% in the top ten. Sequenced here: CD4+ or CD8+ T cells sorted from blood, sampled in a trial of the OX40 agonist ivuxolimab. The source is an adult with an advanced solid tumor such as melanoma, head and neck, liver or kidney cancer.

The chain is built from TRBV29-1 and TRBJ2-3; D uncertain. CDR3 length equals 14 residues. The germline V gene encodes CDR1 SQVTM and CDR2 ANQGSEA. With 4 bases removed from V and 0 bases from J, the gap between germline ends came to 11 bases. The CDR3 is CSVGPNTSTDTQYF. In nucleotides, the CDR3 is TGCAGCGTTGGCCCCAACACCAGCACAGATACGCAGTATTTT.

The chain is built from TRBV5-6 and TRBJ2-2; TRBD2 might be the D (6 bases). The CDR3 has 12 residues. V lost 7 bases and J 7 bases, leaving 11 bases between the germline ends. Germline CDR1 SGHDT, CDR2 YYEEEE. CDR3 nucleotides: TGTGCCAGCGGGAGGTTCAACGGGGAGCTGTTTTTT. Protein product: CASGRFNGELFF.

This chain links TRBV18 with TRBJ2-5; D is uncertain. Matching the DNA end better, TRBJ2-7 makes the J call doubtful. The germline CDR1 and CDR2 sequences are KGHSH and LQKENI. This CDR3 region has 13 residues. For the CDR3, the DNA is TGTGCCAGCTCACCGAGGACCTCCTACGAGCAGTACTTC. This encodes CASSPRTSYEQYF.

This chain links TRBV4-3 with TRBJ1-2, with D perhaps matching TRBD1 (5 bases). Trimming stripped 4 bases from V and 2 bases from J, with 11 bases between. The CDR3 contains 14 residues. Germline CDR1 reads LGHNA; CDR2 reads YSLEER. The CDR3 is CASSPPEGNYGYTF. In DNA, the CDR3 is TGCGCCAGCAGCCCTCCAGAGGGGAACTATGGCTACACCTTC.

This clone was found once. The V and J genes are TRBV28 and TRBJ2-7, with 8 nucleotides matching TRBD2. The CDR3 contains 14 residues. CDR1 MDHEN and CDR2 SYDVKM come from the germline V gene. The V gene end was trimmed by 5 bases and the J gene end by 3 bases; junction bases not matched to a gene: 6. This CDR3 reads CASSNPGGLYEQYF. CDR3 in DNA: TGTGCCAGCAGTAACCCGGGGGGGCTCTACGAGCAGTACTTC.

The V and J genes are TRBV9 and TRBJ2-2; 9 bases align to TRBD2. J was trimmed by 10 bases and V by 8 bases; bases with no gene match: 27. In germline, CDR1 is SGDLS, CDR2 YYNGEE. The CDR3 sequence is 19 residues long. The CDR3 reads CASRGRASGDYTQGEELFF. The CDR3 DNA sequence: TGTGCCAGTCGGGGAAGGGCTAGCGGGGACTACACCCAAGGGGAGGAGCTGTTTTTT.

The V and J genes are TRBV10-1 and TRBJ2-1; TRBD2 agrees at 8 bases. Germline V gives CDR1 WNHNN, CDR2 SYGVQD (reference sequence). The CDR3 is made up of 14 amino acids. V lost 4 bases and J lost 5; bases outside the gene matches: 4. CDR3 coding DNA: TGCGCCAGCAGTGGGCCCGGGGGGGACAATGAGCAGTTCTTC. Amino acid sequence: CASSGPGGDNEQFF.

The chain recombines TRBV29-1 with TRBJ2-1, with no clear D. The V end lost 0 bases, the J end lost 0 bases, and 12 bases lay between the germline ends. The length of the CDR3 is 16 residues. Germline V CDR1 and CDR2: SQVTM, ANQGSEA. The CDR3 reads CSVEEGPLSSYNEQFF. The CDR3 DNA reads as TGCAGCGTTGAAGAAGGTCCACTTAGCTCCTACAATGAGCAGTTCTTC.

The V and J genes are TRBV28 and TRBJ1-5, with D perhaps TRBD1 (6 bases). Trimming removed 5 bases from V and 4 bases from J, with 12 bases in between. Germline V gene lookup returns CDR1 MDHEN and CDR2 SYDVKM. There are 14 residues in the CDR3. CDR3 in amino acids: CASSRGQSNQPQHF. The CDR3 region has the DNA TGTGCCAGCAGTCGCGGACAGTCGAATCAGCCCCAGCATTTT.

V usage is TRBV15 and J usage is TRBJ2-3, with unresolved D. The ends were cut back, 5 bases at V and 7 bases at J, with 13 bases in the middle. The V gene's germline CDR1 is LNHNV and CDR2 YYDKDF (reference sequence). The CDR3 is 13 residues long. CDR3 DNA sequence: TGTGCCACCAGCCCTACAGCCCAGCATACGCAGTATTTT. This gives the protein CATSPTAQHTQYF.

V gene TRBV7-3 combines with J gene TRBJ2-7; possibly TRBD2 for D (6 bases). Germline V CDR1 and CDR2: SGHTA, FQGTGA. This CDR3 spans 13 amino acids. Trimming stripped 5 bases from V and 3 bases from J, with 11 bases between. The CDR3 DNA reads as TGTGCCAGCAGCCCGGGACTGAGCTACGAGCAGTACTTC. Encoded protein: CASSPGLSYEQYF.

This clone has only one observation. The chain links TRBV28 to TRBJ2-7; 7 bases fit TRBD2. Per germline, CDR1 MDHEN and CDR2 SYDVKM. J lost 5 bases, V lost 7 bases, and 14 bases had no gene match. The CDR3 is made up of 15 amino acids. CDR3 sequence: CASTPPTSDGHEQYF. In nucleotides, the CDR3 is TGTGCCAGCACTCCCCCCACTAGCGACGGCCACGAGCAGTACTTC.

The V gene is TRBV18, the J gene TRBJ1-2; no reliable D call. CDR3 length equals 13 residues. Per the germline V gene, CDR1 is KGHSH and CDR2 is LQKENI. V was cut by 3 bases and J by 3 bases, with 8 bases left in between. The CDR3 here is CASSPTPDYGYTF. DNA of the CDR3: TGTGCCAGCTCACCGACCCCAGACTATGGCTACACCTTC.

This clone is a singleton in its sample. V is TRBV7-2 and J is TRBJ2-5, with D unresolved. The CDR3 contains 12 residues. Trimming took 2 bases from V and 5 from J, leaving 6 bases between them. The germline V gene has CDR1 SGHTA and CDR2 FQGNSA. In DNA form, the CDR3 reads TGTGCCAGCAGCTTAACCCGGGAGACCCAGTACTTC. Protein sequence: CASSLTRETQYF.

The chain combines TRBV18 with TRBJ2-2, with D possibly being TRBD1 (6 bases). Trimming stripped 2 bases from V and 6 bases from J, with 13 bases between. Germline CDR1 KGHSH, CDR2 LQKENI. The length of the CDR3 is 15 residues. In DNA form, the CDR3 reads TGTGCCAGCTCACCAGTAGCCCAGGGGTCCGGGGAGCTGTTTTTT. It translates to CASSPVAQGSGELFF.

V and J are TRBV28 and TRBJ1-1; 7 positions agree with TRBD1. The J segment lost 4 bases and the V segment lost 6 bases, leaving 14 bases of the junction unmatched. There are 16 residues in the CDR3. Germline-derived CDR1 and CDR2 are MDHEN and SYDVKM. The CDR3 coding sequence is TGTGCCAGCAGCGCCAGGACACCGACAGGGACCACTGAAGCTTTCTTT. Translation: CASSARTPTGTTEAFF.

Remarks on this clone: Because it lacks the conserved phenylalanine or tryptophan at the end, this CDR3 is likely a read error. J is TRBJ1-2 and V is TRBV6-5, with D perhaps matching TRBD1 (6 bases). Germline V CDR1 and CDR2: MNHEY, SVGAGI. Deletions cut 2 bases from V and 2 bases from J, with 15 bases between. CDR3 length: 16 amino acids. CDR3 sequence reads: CASSYGTTGGNYGYTL. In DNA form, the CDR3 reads TGTGCCAGCAGTTACGGCACGACGGGGGGCAACTATGGCTACACCCTC.

In nucleotides, the CDR3 is TGTGCCAGCAGTGGGACCGAGTATGGCTACACCTTC. Translation: CASSGTEYGYTF. The rearrangement uses TRBV6-1 and TRBJ1-2, with D hard to call. The CDR3 has 12 residues. Germline CDR1 reads MNHNS; CDR2 reads SASEGT. The V and J ends lost 4 bases and 5 bases respectively, with 8 bases between them.